These T cell receptor beta chains were read from a single sample in a study of radiotherapy plus CTLA-4 blockade in lung cancer. Clones were read by immunoSEQ multiplex PCR, and TCRdb kept only the in-frame ones, dropping some. This table has about 85,000 clones, approximately 83% appearing once. The source was peripheral blood, collected from a patient treated with radiotherapy plus ipilimumab. Receptors were obtained from a human donor with non-small cell lung cancer who had a partial response to radiotherapy plus ipilimumab. The CDR3 runs from the conserved cysteine through the conserved F or W. The D gene is left open where the match is weak. The size field is filled for only some rows; it gives once, few, many or a size class.

. | . | TRBJ2-7 | TRBV19 | TGTGCCAGTAGAGCCACCTACAGCTCCTACGAGCAGTACTTC | CASRATYSSYEQYF
. | . | TRBJ1-5 | TRBV7-8 | TGTGCCAGCAGCTTAGAAAAGGGGCAGCCCCAGCATTTT | CASSLEKGQPQHF
. | TRBD2 | TRBJ2-3 | TRBV5-1 | TGCGCCAGCAGCTTGGATTTAGCGGGCACGCAGTATTTT | CASSLDLAGTQYF
. | . | TRBJ1-3 | TRBV11-1 | TGTGCCAGCAGCATGACAGACTCTGGAAACACCATATATTTT | CASSMTDSGNTIYF
. | TRBD1 | TRBJ1-6 | TRBV6-5 | TGTGCCAGCAGTTACTCCCCGGGACAGGGTAATTCACCCCTCCACTTT | CASSYSPGQGNSPLHF
. | TRBD2 | TRBJ2-1 | TRBV19 | TGTGCCAGTAGTCCCAGGGCGGGAGTTTCCTACAATGAGCAGTTCTTC | CASSPRAGVSYNEQFF
. | TRBD2 | TRBJ2-7 | TRBV5-1 | TGCGCCAGCAGCTTGGGGGACTATAAATCCTACGAGCAGTACTTC | CASSLGDYKSYEQYF
. | TRBD1 | TRBJ2-1 | TRBV10-3 | TGTGCCGCCCGGCGGACAGGGGGGTATGAGCAGTTCTTC | CAARRTGGYEQFF
few | TRBD1 | TRBJ1-5 | TRBV6-1 | TGTGCCAGCCTTCGGACAGGGGGAGGCAATCAGCCCCAGCATTTT | CASLRTGGGNQPQHF
. | TRBD1 | TRBJ1-2 | TRBV25-1 | TGTGCCAGCAGTGCAGGGACAGTGGGGCTATCTGGCTACACCTTC | CASSAGTVGLSGYTF
. | . | TRBJ1-4 | TRBV2 | TGTGCCAGCATGAGGTCCACTACGGGGGTTAATGAAAAACTGTTTTTT | CASMRSTTGVNEKLFF
few | TRBD1 | TRBJ1-1 | TRBV6-4 | TGTGCCAGCAGTGACTCCTTCGGGACAGGCGGGACCTCTGAAGCTTTCTTT | CASSDSFGTGGTSEAFF
. | . | TRBJ1-1 | TRBV29-1 | TGCAGCGTTGTACCCTCCGAGGGCACTGAAGCTTTCTTT | CSVVPSEGTEAFF
. | TRBD2 | TRBJ2-1 | TRBV11-2 | TGTGCCAGCAGCTTGCAGGCTAGCGGATACAATGAGCAGTTCTTC | CASSLQASGYNEQFF
. | TRBD1 | TRBJ1-1 | TRBV27 | TGTGCCAGTATAGGACAGGGGAACACTGAAGCTTTCTTT | CASIGQGNTEAFF
. | TRBD1 | TRBJ1-5 | TRBV7-8 | TGTGCCAGCAGCTCGGGTTCAGGACAGGGAAGGGTGAGGAATCAGCCCCAGCATTTT | CASSSGSGQGRVRNQPQHF
once | . | TRBJ1-1 | TRBV25-1 | TGTGCCAGCAGTGAAGAAGGCCGGGGATCTGAAGCTTTCTTT | CASSEEGRGSEAFF
. | TRBD1 | TRBJ2-3 | TRBV2 | TGTGCCAGCAGGGCGACAGGGGTGGCAGATACGCAGTATTTT | CASRATGVADTQYF
once | TRBD1 | TRBJ1-1 | TRBV2 | TGTGCCAGCAGTTCTACAGGGGGCGCGGGGAACACTGAAGCTTTCTTT | CASSSTGGAGNTEAFF
. | . | TRBJ2-3 | TRBV5-1 | TGCGCCAGCGCCCGGGATGAGGATACGCAGTATTTT | CASARDEDTQYF
. | TRBD1 | TRBJ2-5 | TRBV7-7 | TGTGCTAGCAGCCCAAACAGGGGGTCACAAGAGACCCAGTACTTC | CASSPNRGSQETQYF
. | . | TRBJ2-7 | TRBV6-5 | TGTGCCAGCAGTTACTCTCAGGGTCCGGTAAACGAGCAGTACTTC | CASSYSQGPVNEQYF
. | . | TRBJ1-3 | TRBV28 | TGTGCCAGCAGTTTGTGGGGGCCTGGAAACACCATATATTTT | CASSLWGPGNTIYF
. | TRBD1 | TRBJ1-1 | TRBV28 | TGTGCCAGCAGCCGACAGGGATCGAACACTGAAGCTTTCTTT | CASSRQGSNTEAFF
. | TRBD1 | TRBJ1-2 | TRBV18 | TGTGCCAGCTCACCGGGACAGGGGGTTAACTATGGCTACACCTTC | CASSPGQGVNYGYTF
. | TRBD2 | TRBJ2-1 | TRBV4-3 | TGCGCCAGCAGCCAAGAGGGACTAGCGGGGTCCTACAATGAGCAGTTCTTC | CASSQEGLAGSYNEQFF
once | . | TRBJ2-5 | TRBV5-1 | TGCGCCAGCAGAGGAGGGACTCGGACGGAGACCCAGTACTTC | CASRGGTRTETQYF
few | TRBD1 | TRBJ1-4 | TRBV20-1 | TGCAGTGCGAAGCAGGGGGTGAAACTGTTTTTT | CSAKQGVKLFF
. | . | TRBJ1-4 | TRBV6-5 | TGTGCCAGCAGTGCCGACAACCCAACTAATGAAAAACTGTTTTTT | CASSADNPTNEKLFF
. | . | TRBJ1-1 | TRBV27 | TGTGCCAGCAGTTTTGAGGGATCATTTACTCTCGAAGGGACTGAAGCTTTCTTT | CASSFEGSFTLEGTEAFF
. | TRBD1 | TRBJ1-2 | TRBV18 | TGTGCCAGCTCACCACCAGGACAGGGAGACTATGGCTACACCTTC | CASSPPGQGDYGYTF